This is a list of T cell receptor beta chains from one sample in a study of Ad26.COV2.S vaccination and SARS-CoV-2 variants. Profiled with immunoSEQ multiplex PCR; TCRdb holds only in-frame clones, not every one. The sample records a few hundred thousand clones, roughly 90% being singletons. The sample was peripheral blood, taken in a trial of Ad26.COV2.S vaccine versus placebo. The source is a person between 18 and 59 years old who received the Ad26.COV2.S COVID-19 vaccine or a placebo. CDR3s include the opening cysteine and the closing phenylalanine or tryptophan. The order of the fields is CDR3 protein, CDR3 DNA, D gene, clone size, J gene, V gene. A D gene is named only where the DNA matches it firmly. The size entry is marked missing in some rows and otherwise reads once, few, many or a size class.

CDR3aa: CASSEDRIGAQETQYF
CDR3nt: TGCGCCAGCAGTGAGGACAGGATTGGGGCCCAAGAGACCCAGTACTTC
d_gene: .
abundance: .
j_gene: TRBJ2-5
v_gene: TRBV10-1

CDR3aa: CASSFGRGLLLSSYEQYF
CDR3nt: TGTGCCAGCAGCTTCGGCAGGGGATTACTTTTGAGCTCCTACGAGCAGTACTTC
d_gene: .
abundance: .
j_gene: TRBJ2-7
v_gene: TRBV5-4

CDR3aa: CASSQDRGRRPGKFF
CDR3nt: TGTGCCAGCAGCCAAGATCGTGGGCGGCGCCCTGGTAAGTTCTTC
d_gene: .
abundance: .
j_gene: TRBJ2-1
v_gene: TRBV3-1/TRBV3-2

CDR3aa: CASSLAGSGGTDTQYF
CDR3nt: TGTGCCAGCAGCTTAGCGGGGAGCGGGGGCACAGATACGCAGTATTTT
d_gene: TRBD2
abundance: .
j_gene: TRBJ2-3
v_gene: TRBV7-9

CDR3aa: CASSPLKARVDSNQPQHF
CDR3nt: TGTGCCAGCAGTCCCCTCAAGGCCAGGGTCGATAGCAATCAGCCCCAGCATTTT
d_gene: .
abundance: .
j_gene: TRBJ1-5
v_gene: TRBV28

CDR3aa: CASSLEQETQYF
CDR3nt: TGTGCCAGCAGCCTCGAGCAAGAGACCCAGTACTTC
d_gene: .
abundance: once
j_gene: TRBJ2-5
v_gene: TRBV6-2/TRBV6-3

CDR3aa: CASSQDYQGADTQYF
CDR3nt: TGCGCCAGCAGCCAAGATTATCAGGGTGCAGATACGCAGTATTTT
d_gene: .
abundance: .
j_gene: TRBJ2-3
v_gene: TRBV4-1

CDR3aa: CASTLSGRSSYNEQFF
CDR3nt: TGTGCCAGCACGCTTAGCGGGCGGAGCTCCTACAATGAGCAGTTCTTC
d_gene: TRBD2
abundance: .
j_gene: TRBJ2-1
v_gene: TRBV27

CDR3aa: CASGKTGPSDTQYF
CDR3nt: TGCGCCAGCGGAAAAACAGGGCCATCAGATACGCAGTATTTT
d_gene: .
abundance: .
j_gene: TRBJ2-3
v_gene: TRBV5-1

CDR3aa: CASSLFGGSHTEELFF
CDR3nt: TGTGCCAGCAGCTTGTTCGGAGGGTCGCACACCGAGGAGCTGTTTTTT
d_gene: .
abundance: once
j_gene: TRBJ2-2
v_gene: TRBV5-6

CDR3aa: CASSLFGTGVTEAFF
CDR3nt: TGTGCCAGCAGTTTATTTGGGACAGGGGTCACTGAAGCTTTCTTT
d_gene: TRBD1
abundance: .
j_gene: TRBJ1-1
v_gene: TRBV28

CDR3aa: CASSPTAGRPGEQYF
CDR3nt: TGCGCCAGCAGCCCGACGGCGGGCCGGCCGGGGGAGCAGTACTTC
d_gene: .
abundance: once
j_gene: TRBJ2-7
v_gene: TRBV4-3

CDR3aa: CASSENWGTGWQSGANVLTF
CDR3nt: TGTGCCAGCAGTGAAAATTGGGGAACAGGTTGGCAATCTGGGGCCAACGTCCTGACTTTC
d_gene: .
abundance: .
j_gene: TRBJ2-6
v_gene: TRBV6-1

CDR3aa: CASSPTGHAEAFF
CDR3nt: TGTGCCAGCAGCCCCACGGGACACGCTGAAGCTTTCTTT
d_gene: .
abundance: .
j_gene: TRBJ1-1
v_gene: TRBV12-3/TRBV12-4

CDR3aa: CASSPGQTYNEQFF
CDR3nt: TGTGCCAGCAGCCCCGGGCAGACCTACAATGAGCAGTTCTTC
d_gene: .
abundance: .
j_gene: TRBJ2-1
v_gene: TRBV3-1/TRBV3-2

CDR3aa: CASSYNRGAGNTIYF
CDR3nt: TGTGCCAGCAGTTACAATCGGGGGGCTGGAAACACCATATATTTT
d_gene: .
abundance: .
j_gene: TRBJ1-3
v_gene: TRBV6-5

CDR3aa: CASSLGRDEKLFF
CDR3nt: TGTGCCAGCAGTTTGGGGCGGGATGAAAAACTGTTTTTT
d_gene: .
abundance: .
j_gene: TRBJ1-4
v_gene: TRBV27

CDR3aa: CASSYANQPQHF
CDR3nt: TGTGCCAGCAGTTACGCAAATCAGCCCCAGCATTTT
d_gene: .
abundance: few
j_gene: TRBJ1-5
v_gene: TRBV6-2/TRBV6-3

CDR3aa: CASSLSGTGTSSPLHF
CDR3nt: TGTGCCAGCAGTTTATCGGGGACAGGGACGAGCTCACCCCTCCACTTT
d_gene: TRBD1
abundance: many
j_gene: TRBJ1-6
v_gene: TRBV27

CDR3aa: CASRDSGGPQETQYF
CDR3nt: TGTGCCAGCAGGGATAGCGGGGGGCCCCAAGAGACCCAGTACTTC
d_gene: TRBD2
abundance: .
j_gene: TRBJ2-5
v_gene: TRBV2

CDR3aa: CASSVPQDRVGANVLTF
CDR3nt: TGTGCCAGCAGCGTACCCCAGGACAGGGTCGGGGCCAACGTCCTGACTTTC
d_gene: TRBD1
abundance: .
j_gene: TRBJ2-6
v_gene: TRBV9

CDR3aa: CASSMNTGELFF
CDR3nt: TGTGCCAGCAGCATGAACACCGGGGAGCTGTTTTTT
d_gene: .
abundance: .
j_gene: TRBJ2-2
v_gene: TRBV11-3

CDR3aa: CASSLEGGPDSPLHF
CDR3nt: TGTGCCAGCAGCTTAGAGGGGGGGCCTGATTCACCCCTCCACTTT
d_gene: .
abundance: .
j_gene: TRBJ1-6
v_gene: TRBV7-8

CDR3aa: CASSLVDRHSGNTIYF
CDR3nt: TGTGCCAGCAGCTTAGTGGACAGGCACTCTGGAAACACCATATATTTT
d_gene: TRBD1
abundance: .
j_gene: TRBJ1-3
v_gene: TRBV7-9

CDR3aa: CASSVSGGAKNIQYF
CDR3nt: TGTGCCAGCAGCGTCTCGGGGGGAGCCAAAAACATTCAGTACTTC
d_gene: TRBD2
abundance: .
j_gene: TRBJ2-4
v_gene: TRBV9